The TCR beta chain described here comes from a study of blood T cell repertoires in COVID-19. Per the original data handling: It was from reference gene primer amplification that nucleated cell counts were estimated. Produced via immunoSEQ multiplex PCR; TCRdb's table is partial and in-frame only. V, J and clone size derive from that table, while D and trimming were established from the DNA sequence. This sample has 350,000 to 450,000 clones, with about nine tenths found just once. The CDR3 contains 14 residues. Trimming took 5 bases from V and 5 from J, leaving 16 bases between them. Germline assignment: CDR1 SGHAT and CDR2 FQDESV (reference sequence).

V usage is TRBV11-1 and J usage is TRBJ2-7, with a tentative D call TRBD1 (6 bases). The sample comprised PBMCs or T cells enriched from blood (not recorded which). This sequence originates from a woman in her thirties who had recovered from COVID-19. In DNA form, the CDR3 reads TGTGCCAGCAGCGTCAAAGGGGGTCTAGACGAGCAGTACTTC. Encoded protein: CASSVKGGLDEQYF.